A selection of T cell receptor beta chains follows, all from one sample in a study of blood T cell repertoires in COVID-19. The data were produced by immunoSEQ multiplex PCR, yet TCRdb's version contains in-frame clones alone and is incomplete. This repertoire shows around 190,000 clones, roughly 75% found once; its top ten account for approximately 6.2%. Sample: peripheral blood. The receptors here all came from a man in his 70s with active or convalescent COVID-19. Both conserved end residues are part of each CDR3. Each record gives: V gene, J gene, CDR3 protein.

TRBV30	TRBJ1-1	CAWSLSGNTAFF
TRBV4-3	TRBJ1-3	CASSPTGGGNTIYF
TRBV2	TRBJ2-7	CASSPPGAQEQYF
TRBV7-8	TRBJ1-3	CASSPAATSSGNTIYF
TRBV2	TRBJ2-4	CASSGARGGGNIQYF
TRBV18	TRBJ2-3	CASSPGDYGSTDTQYF
TRBV2	TRBJ2-1	CASSAVGTNEQFF
TRBV30	TRBJ2-7	CAWSPSGGYEQYF
TRBV19	TRBJ1-4	CASSLGTVEKLFF
TRBV30	TRBJ2-3	CAWSSRTSRDTQYF
TRBV19	TRBJ1-3	CASSNPTASGNTIYF
TRBV5-4	TRBJ2-5	CAFKSRQETQYF
TRBV6-5	TRBJ1-2	CASGRSGGYFYGYTF
TRBV7-2	TRBJ1-4	CAGGGQVGEKLFF
TRBV25-1	TRBJ1-2	CASSGVGRGLNYGYTF
TRBV5-6	TRBJ2-1	CASSLEGLAGARVNEQFF
TRBV7-9	TRBJ1-2	CASSTGTAFGYGYTF
TRBV12-5	TRBJ1-1	CASAPGQGTQGAFF
TRBV11-2	TRBJ2-7	CASSFLYSLEQYF
TRBV6-2/TRBV6-3	TRBJ1-5	CASSPRGEYSNQPQHF
TRBV2	TRBJ1-2	CASSELGTYGYTF
TRBV5-1	TRBJ2-3	CASSLAGGGTDTQYF
TRBV19	TRBJ2-7	CASSLQGRLHEQYF
TRBV6-2/TRBV6-3	TRBJ1-1	CASSYSEPSTHEAFF
TRBV9	TRBJ2-2	CASSVEFSTGELFF
TRBV12-3/TRBV12-4	TRBJ1-2	CASSFTRQEGYTF
TRBV15	TRBJ2-2	CATSGDRGHTGELFF
TRBV28	TRBJ2-5	CASSFGGVQTQYF
TRBV12-3/TRBV12-4	TRBJ1-2	CASSRRVGDGYTF
TRBV15	TRBJ2-5	CATSRDRVEVETQYF
TRBV2	TRBJ1-1	CASSDSYTEAFF
TRBV3-1/TRBV3-2	TRBJ2-1	CASSRGSGGNNEQFF
TRBV12-3/TRBV12-4	TRBJ1-2	CASSRDRNYGYTF
TRBV9	TRBJ1-2	CASSTRGRREDGYTF
TRBV7-3	TRBJ1-1	CASSSQPGDNTEAFF
TRBV25-1	TRBJ2-1	CASSEPLAGVRNEQFF
TRBV6-5	TRBJ1-6	CASKRPAAYNSPLHF
TRBV30	TRBJ1-1	CAWSVSWTVNTEAFF
TRBV18	TRBJ2-7	CASSPINGTAYEQYF
TRBV6-6	TRBJ2-7	CASSPTRGSSYEQYF
TRBV12-3/TRBV12-4	TRBJ2-7	CASSQGLREQYF